The 4 T cell receptor beta chains presented below share a single source sample, sequenced in a study of Ad26.COV2.S vaccination and SARS-CoV-2 variants. Here immunoSEQ multiplex PCR was the method, and the copy in TCRdb shows in-frame clones only, minus some. The sample lists about 400,000 clones, 80% to 90% seen once, with 7.4% in the top ten. The treatment here: roughly 18 received Ad26.COV2.S at low or high dose, single or two shots; about 5 received placebo; per-sample allocation not given. Sampling happened 63 days after the first vaccine or placebo injection. This material consisted of peripheral blood, taken in a trial of Ad26.COV2.S vaccine versus placebo. The receptors were gathered from a person aged 18-60 years who received the Ad26.COV2.S COVID-19 vaccine or a placebo.

V and J are TRBV18 and TRBJ2-3, with D tentatively TRBD1 or TRBD2 (7 bases each). This CDR3 comprises 14 residues. The ends were cut back, 6 bases at V and 3 bases at J, with 13 bases in the middle. Germline V gives CDR1 KGHSH, CDR2 LQKENI. The CDR3 spells CASSRQGGTDTQYF. CDR3 nucleotides: TGTGCCAGCTCCAGACAGGGAGGGACAGATACGCAGTATTTT.

This clone came up a few times. This chain uses TRBV6-4 with TRBJ2-5; TRBD2 aligns across 13 bases. Germline CDR1 and CDR2: MRHNA and SNTAGT. V shed 6 bases, J shed 2 bases, and the junction held 3 bases outside the gene matches. The CDR3 extends over 15 amino acids. CDR3 sequence reads: CASSRTSGGQETQYF. Here the CDR3 DNA reads TGTGCCAGCAGCCGGACTAGCGGGGGACAAGAGACCCAGTACTTC.

V and J are TRBV5-4 and TRBJ2-1; 8 nucleotides agree with TRBD2. This CDR3 region has 14 residues. Trimming removed 4 bases from V and 9 bases from J; junction bases left unmatched: 9. Germline V lookup: CDR1 SGHNT, CDR2 YYREEE (reference sequence). CDR3 sequence (DNA): TGTGCCAGCAGCCACCCGGGACTAGAGGCTGAGCAGTTCTTC. This gives the protein CASSHPGLEAEQFF.

This chain connects TRBV25-1 to TRBJ2-2, with D maybe TRBD1 (6 bases). The CDR3 contains 16 residues. V gave up 1 base and J gave up 2 bases, with 11 bases separating them. Germline lookup yields CDR1 MGHDK and CDR2 SYGVNS. For the CDR3, the DNA is TGTGCCAGCAGTGAATCTACAGGGCTTAACACCGGGGAGCTGTTTTTT. Its protein product is CASSESTGLNTGELFF.